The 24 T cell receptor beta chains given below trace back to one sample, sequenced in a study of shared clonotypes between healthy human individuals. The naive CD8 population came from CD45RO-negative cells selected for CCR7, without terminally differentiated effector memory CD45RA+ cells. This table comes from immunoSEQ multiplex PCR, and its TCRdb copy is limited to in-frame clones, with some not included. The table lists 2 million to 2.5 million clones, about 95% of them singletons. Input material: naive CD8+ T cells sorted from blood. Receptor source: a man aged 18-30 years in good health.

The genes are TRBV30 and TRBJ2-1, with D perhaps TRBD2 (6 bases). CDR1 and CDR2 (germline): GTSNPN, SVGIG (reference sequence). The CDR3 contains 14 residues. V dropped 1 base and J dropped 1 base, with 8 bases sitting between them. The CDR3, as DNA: TGTGCCTGGAGTGCCCGGGAGTCCTACAATGAGCAGTTCTTC. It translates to CAWSARESYNEQFF.

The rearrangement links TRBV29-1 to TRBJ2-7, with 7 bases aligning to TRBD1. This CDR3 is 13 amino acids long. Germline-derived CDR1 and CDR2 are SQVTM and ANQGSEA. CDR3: CSEGARRGYEQYF. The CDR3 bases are TGCAGTGAGGGGGCAAGGCGAGGCTACGAGCAGTACTTC.

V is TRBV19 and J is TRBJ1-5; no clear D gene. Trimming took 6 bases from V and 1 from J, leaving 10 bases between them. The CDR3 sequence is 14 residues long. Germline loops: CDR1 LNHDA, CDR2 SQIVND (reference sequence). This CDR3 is CASREVPSNQPQHF. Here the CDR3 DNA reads TGTGCCAGTAGGGAAGTCCCGAGCAATCAGCCCCAGCATTTT.

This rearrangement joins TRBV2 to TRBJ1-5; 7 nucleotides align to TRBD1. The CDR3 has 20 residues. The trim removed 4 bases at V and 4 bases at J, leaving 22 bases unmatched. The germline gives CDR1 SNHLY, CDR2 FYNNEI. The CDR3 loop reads CASSGTGTEQGGWRNQPQHF. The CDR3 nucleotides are TGTGCCAGCAGTGGAACCGGGACAGAGCAGGGCGGCTGGAGAAATCAGCCCCAGCATTTT.

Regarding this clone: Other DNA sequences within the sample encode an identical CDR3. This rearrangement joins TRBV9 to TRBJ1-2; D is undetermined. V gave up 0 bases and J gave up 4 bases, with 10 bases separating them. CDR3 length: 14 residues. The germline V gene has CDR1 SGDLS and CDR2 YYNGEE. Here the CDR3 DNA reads TGTGCCAGCAGCGTAGAAGGGAGCTTCTATGGCTACACCTTC. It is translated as CASSVEGSFYGYTF.

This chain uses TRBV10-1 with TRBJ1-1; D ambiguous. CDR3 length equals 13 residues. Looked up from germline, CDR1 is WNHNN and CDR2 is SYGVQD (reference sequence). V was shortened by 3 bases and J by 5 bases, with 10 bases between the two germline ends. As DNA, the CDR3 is TGCGCCAGCAGTGAAGAGGGAGATACTGAAGCTTTCTTT. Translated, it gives CASSEEGDTEAFF.

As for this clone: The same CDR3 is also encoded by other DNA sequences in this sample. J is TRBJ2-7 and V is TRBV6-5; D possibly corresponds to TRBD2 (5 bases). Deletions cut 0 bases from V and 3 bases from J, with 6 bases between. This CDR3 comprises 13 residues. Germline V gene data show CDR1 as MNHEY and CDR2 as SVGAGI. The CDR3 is CASSYSAGYEQYF. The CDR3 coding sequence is TGTGCCAGCAGTTACTCCGCGGGCTACGAGCAGTACTTC.

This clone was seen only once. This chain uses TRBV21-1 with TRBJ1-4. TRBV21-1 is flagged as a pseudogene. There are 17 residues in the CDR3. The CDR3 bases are TGTGCCAGCAGCTTCCGTTTTGGGGAGGGTATGAGGAAAAAACTGTTTTTT. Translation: CASSFRFGEGMRKKLFF.

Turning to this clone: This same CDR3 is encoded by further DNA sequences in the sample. CDR3 amino acids: CASSPSSYEQYF. DNA for the CDR3: TGTGCCAGCAGTCCCAGCTCCTACGAGCAGTACTTC. The V call is TRBV27, the J call TRBJ2-7; unclear D gene. CDR1 and CDR2 from the germline V gene are MNHEY and SMNVEV (reference sequence). V lost 5 bases, J lost 0 bases, and 5 bases lay in between. CDR3 length: 12 amino acids.

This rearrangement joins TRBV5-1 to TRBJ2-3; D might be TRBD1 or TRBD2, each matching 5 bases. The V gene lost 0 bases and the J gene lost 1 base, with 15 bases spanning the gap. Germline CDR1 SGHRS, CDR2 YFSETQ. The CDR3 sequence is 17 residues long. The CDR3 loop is CASSLAWPRGGTDTQYF. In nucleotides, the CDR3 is TGCGCCAGCAGCTTGGCGTGGCCGAGAGGGGGCACAGATACGCAGTATTTT.

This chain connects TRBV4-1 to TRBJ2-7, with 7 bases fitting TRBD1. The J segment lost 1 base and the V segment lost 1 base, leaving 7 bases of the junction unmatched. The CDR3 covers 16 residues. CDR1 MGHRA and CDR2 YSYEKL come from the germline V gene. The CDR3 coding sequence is TGCGCCAGCAGCCAAGGGGGACAGCCTTTTTCCTACGAGCAGTACTTC. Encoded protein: CASSQGGQPFSYEQYF.

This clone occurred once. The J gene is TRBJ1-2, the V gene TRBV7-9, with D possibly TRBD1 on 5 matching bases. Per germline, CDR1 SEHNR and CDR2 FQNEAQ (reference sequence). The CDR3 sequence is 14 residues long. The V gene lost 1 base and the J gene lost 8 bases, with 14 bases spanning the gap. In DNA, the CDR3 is TGTGCCAGCAGCTTAGTTCTTACGGGGACGGGCTACACCTTC. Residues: CASSLVLTGTGYTF.

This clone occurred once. The CDR3 DNA is TGTGCCTGGAGCTCTAGCGGGGGGGCCGCAGATACGCAGTATTTT. This sequence encodes CAWSSSGGAADTQYF. The rearrangement joins TRBV30 to TRBJ2-3; 12 bases are shared with TRBD2. The CDR3 is 15 amino acids. From germline, CDR1 is GTSNPN and CDR2 SVGIG (reference sequence). Trimming cost V 3 bases and J 4 bases; bases outside gene matches: 5.

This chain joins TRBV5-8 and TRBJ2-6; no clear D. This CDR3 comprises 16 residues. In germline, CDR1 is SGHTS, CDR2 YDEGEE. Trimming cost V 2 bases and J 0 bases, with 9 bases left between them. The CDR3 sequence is CASSFGWDSGANVLTF. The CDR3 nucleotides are TGTGCCAGCAGCTTCGGATGGGACTCTGGGGCCAACGTCCTGACTTTC.

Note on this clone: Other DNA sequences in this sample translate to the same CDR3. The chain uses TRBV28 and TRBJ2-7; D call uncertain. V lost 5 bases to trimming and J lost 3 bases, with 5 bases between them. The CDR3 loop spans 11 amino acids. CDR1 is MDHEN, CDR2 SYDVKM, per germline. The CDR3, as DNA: TGTGCCAGCAGTCCATACTACGAGCAGTACTTC. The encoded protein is CASSPYYEQYF.

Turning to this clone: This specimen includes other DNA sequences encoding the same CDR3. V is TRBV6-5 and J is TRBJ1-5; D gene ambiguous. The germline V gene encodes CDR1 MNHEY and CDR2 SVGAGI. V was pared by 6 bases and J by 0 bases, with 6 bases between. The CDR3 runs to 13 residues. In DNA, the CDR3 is TGTGCCAGCAGCTTACATAGCAATCAGCCCCAGCATTTT. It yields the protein CASSLHSNQPQHF.

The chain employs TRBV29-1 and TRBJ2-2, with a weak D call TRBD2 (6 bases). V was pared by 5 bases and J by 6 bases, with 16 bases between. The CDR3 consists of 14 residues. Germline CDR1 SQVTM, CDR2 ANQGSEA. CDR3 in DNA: TGCAGCGTTAGGCGGGATGGGCCCCCCGGGGAGCTGTTTTTT. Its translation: CSVRRDGPPGELFF.

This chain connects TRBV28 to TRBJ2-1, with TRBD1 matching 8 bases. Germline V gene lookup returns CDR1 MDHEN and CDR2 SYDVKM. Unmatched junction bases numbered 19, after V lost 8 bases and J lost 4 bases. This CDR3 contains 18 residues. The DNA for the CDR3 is TGTGCCAGCGAGCTCGGGGCAGGGGGCCGCCACAGATACAATGAGCAGTTCTTC. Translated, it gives CASELGAGGRHRYNEQFF. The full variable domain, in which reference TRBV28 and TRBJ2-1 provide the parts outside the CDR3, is DVKVTQSSRYLVKRTGEKVFLECVQDMDHENMFWYRQDPGLGLRLIYFSYDVKMKEKGDIPEGYSVSREKKERFSLILESASTNQTSMYLCASELGAGGRHRYNEQFFGPGTRLTVL.

The CDR3 DNA follows: TGTGCCAGCACCCAGGGGGGGACAGGGGAAGGCTACACCTTC. Its translation: CASTQGGTGEGYTF. The rearrangement links TRBV27 to TRBJ1-2; 10 bases are a match to TRBD1. J was trimmed by 8 bases and V by 7 bases; bases with no gene match: 10. Germline values: CDR1 MNHEY, CDR2 SMNVEV (reference sequence). CDR3 length: 14 residues.

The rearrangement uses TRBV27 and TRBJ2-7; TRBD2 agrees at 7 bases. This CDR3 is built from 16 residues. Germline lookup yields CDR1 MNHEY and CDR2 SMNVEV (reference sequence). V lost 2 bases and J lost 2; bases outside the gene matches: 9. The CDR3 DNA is TGTGCCAGCAGTTTAACCGAGGGGACTAAAACCTACGAGCAGTACTTC. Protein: CASSLTEGTKTYEQYF.

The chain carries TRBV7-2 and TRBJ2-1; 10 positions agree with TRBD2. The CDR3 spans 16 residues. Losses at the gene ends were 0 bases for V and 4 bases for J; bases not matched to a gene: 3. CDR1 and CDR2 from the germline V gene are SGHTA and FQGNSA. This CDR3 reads CASSLAASGRYNEQFF. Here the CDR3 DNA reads TGTGCCAGCAGCTTAGCCGCTAGCGGGAGATACAATGAGCAGTTCTTC.

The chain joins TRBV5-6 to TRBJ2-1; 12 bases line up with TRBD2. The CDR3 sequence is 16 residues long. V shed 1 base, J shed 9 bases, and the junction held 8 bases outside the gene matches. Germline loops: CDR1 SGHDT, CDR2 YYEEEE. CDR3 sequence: CASSLSASGRASEQFF. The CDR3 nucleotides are TGTGCCAGCAGCTTGTCAGCTAGCGGGAGGGCCAGTGAGCAGTTCTTC.

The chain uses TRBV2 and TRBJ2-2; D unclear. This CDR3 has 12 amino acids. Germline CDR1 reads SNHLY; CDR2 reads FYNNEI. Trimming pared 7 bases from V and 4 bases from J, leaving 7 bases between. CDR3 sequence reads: CASKASTGELFF. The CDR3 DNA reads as TGTGCCAGCAAGGCATCCACCGGGGAGCTGTTTTTT.

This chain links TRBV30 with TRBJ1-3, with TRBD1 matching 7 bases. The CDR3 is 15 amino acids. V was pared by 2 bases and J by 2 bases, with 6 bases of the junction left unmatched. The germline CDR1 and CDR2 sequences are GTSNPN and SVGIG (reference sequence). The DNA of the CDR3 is TGTGCCTGGAGTTCAACAGGGGTTCCTGGAAACACCATATATTTT. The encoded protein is CAWSSTGVPGNTIYF.